Shown below are 5 T cell receptor beta chains from a single sample sequenced in a study of shared clonotypes between healthy human individuals. Some clones are missing from TCRdb's copy, which holds only in-frame ones; the method was immunoSEQ multiplex PCR. The sample holds around 440,000 clones, 60% to 80% seen once. Sequencing input: PBMCs. The receptors here all came from a woman aged 35 to 49 in good health. Some clones in this sample may be carry-over from other donors' samples.

This clone showed up just once. A far larger clone differs by one base, so this is likely a read error. Without the conserved terminal phenylalanine or tryptophan, this CDR3 likely stems from a read error. This chain connects TRBV13 to TRBJ1-3; D is undetermined. Trimming left V 4 bases short and J 5 bases short, with 18 bases between. Germline loops: CDR1 PRHDT, CDR2 FYEKMQ (reference sequence). The CDR3 totals 16 residues. The CDR3, as DNA: TGTGCCAGCAGCTGGTCCATGGACCGGAGTCGAAACACCATATATTCT. Protein: CASSWSMDRSRNTIYS.

The chain recombines TRBV19 with TRBJ2-7, with D maybe TRBD1 (7 bases). CDR1 is LNHDA and CDR2 is SQIVND in the germline V gene (reference sequence). Trimming shortened V by 5 bases and J by 2 bases, and 13 bases separated the two germline ends. This CDR3 has 14 residues. CDR3 sequence: CASSEVRGAYEQYF. CDR3 nucleotide sequence: TGTGCCAGTAGTGAGGTCAGGGGGGCCTACGAGCAGTACTTC.

This sequence joins TRBV6-1 and TRBJ1-2, with 7 nucleotides matching TRBD1. CDR1 MNHNS and CDR2 SASEGT come from the germline V gene. The CDR3 has 14 residues. V shed 6 bases, J shed 3 bases, and the junction held 7 bases outside the gene matches. CDR3 sequence reads: CASRSTGLDYGYTF. The CDR3 coding sequence is TGTGCCAGCAGATCGACAGGGTTGGACTATGGCTACACCTTC.

V is TRBV7-2 and J is TRBJ2-3; 10 nucleotides agree with TRBD2. This CDR3 region has 14 residues. Germline-derived CDR1 and CDR2 are SGHTA and FQGNSA. Trimming at V came to 5 bases and at J to 2 bases, leaving 1 base not matched to a gene. CDR3 in DNA: TGTGCCAGCAGCACTAGCGGGACCACAGATACGCAGTATTTT. This codes for CASSTSGTTDTQYF. The full variable domain, completed using reference TRBV7-2 and TRBJ2-3, is GAGVSQSPSNKVTEKGKDVELRCDPISGHTALYWYRQSLGQGLEFLIYFQGNSAPDKSGLPSDRFSAERTGGSVSTLTIQRTQQEDSAVYLCASSTSGTTDTQYFGPGTRLTVL.

This clone occurred many times. This chain joins TRBV9 and TRBJ2-7, with TRBD2 matching 9 bases. CDR3 size: 15 residues. Unmatched junction bases numbered 8, after V lost 3 bases and J lost 4 bases. Germline V gene lookup returns CDR1 SGDLS and CDR2 YYNGEE. The CDR3 region has the DNA TGTGCCAGCAGCGAAGGGACTAGCCACTTATACGAGCAGTACTTC. It specifies CASSEGTSHLYEQYF.